The present T cell receptor beta chain was sequenced within a study of cytomegalovirus exposure and HLA in healthy donors. This clone appeared once. V lost 1 base and J 5 bases, leaving 13 bases between the germline ends. The CDR3 sequence is 15 residues long. Looked up from germline, CDR1 is SGHNT and CDR2 is YYREEE (reference sequence). The PCR had 60 Vbeta and 13 Jbeta primers. Generated by immunoSEQ multiplex PCR, the TCRdb table keeps only in-frame clones and is missing some. This sample has approximately 140,000 clones; about four fifths occur once, and the top ten carry 2.8%. V usage is TRBV5-4 and J usage is TRBJ1-5; TRBD1 might be the D (6 bases). The sequence derives from a male donor in good health and CMV-seronegative. The specimen was PBMCs. In nucleotides, the CDR3 is TGTGCCAGCAGCTTGACAGGGAAGGGAGATCAGCCCCAGCATTTT. Amino acids: CASSLTGKGDQPQHF.